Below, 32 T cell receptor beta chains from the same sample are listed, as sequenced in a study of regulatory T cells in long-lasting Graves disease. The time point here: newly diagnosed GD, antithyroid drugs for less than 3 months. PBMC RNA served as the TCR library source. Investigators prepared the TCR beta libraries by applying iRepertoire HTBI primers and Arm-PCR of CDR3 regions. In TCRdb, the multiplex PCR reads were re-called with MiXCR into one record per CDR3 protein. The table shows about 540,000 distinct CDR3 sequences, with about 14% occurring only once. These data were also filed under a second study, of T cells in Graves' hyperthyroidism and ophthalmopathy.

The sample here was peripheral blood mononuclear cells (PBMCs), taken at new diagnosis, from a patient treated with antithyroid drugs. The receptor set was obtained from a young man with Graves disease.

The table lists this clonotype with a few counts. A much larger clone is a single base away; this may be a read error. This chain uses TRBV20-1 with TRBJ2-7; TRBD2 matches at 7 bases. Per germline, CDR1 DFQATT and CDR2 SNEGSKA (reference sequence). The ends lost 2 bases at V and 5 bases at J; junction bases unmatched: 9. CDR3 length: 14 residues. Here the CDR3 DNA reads TGCAGTGCTAGACGATCGCGGGAGCGCGACGAGCAGTACTTC. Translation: CSARRSRERDEQYF.

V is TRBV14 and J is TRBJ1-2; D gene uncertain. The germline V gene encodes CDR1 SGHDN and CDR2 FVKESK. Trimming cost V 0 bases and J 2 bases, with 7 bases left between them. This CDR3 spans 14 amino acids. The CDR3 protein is CASSQDLGNYGYTF. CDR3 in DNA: TGTGCCAGCAGCCAAGACTTGGGGAACTATGGCTACACCTTC.

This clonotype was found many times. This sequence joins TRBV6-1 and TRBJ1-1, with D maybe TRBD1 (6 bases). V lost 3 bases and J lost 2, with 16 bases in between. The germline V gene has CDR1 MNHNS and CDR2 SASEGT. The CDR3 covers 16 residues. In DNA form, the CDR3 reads TGTGCCAGCAGTGACGGAGGGGGGCTCGGAAACACTGAAGCTTTCTTT. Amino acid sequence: CASSDGGGLGNTEAFF.

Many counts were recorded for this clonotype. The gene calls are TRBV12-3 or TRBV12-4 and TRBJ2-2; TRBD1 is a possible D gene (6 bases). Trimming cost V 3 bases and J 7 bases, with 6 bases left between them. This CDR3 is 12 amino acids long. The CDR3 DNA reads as TGTGCCAGCAGTTTCAGGGGCGGGGAGCTGTTTTTT. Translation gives CASSFRGGELFF.

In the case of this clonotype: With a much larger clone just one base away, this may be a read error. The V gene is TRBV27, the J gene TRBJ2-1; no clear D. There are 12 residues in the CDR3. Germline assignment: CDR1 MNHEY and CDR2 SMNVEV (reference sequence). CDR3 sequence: CASGRLYSEQFF. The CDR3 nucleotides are TGTGCCAGCGGTCGGCTGTACAGTGAGCAGTTCTTC.

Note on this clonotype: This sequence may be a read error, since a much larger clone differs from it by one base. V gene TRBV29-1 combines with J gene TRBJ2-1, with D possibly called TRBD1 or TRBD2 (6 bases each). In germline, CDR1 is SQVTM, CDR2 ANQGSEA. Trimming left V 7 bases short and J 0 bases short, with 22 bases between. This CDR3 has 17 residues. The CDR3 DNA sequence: TGCAGCGCGTCCCTTACAGGGTCCGGGAGCTCCTACAATGAGCAGTTCTTC. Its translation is CSASLTGSGSSYNEQFF.

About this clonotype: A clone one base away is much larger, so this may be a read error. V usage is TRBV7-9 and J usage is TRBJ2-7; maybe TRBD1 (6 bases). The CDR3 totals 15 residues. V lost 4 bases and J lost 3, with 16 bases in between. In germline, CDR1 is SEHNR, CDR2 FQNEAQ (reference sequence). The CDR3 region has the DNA TGTGCCAGCAGCTCTCCCGAACAGGGAGTCTACGAGCAGTACTTC. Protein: CASSSPEQGVYEQYF.

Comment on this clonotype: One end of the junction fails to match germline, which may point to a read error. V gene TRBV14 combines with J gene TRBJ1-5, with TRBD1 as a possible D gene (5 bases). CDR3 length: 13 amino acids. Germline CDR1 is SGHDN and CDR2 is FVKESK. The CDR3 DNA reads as TGTGACAGCCGTGGGGCTTGCAATCAGCCCCAGCATTTT. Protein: CDSRGACNQPQHF.

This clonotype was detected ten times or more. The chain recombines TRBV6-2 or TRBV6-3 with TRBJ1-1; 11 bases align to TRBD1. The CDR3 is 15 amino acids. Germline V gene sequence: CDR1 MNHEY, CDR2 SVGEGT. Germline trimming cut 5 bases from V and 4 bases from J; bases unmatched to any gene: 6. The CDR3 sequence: CASSIRTGGGTEAFF. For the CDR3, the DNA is TGTGCCAGCAGTATCAGGACAGGGGGCGGCACTGAAGCTTTCTTT.

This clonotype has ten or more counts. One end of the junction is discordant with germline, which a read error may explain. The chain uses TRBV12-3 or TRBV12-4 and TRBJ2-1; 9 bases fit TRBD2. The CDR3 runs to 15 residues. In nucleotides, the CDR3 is TGTGCCAGCAGCTTAGCGGGAGAGGCCTACAATGAGCAGTTCTTC. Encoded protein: CASSLAGEAYNEQFF.

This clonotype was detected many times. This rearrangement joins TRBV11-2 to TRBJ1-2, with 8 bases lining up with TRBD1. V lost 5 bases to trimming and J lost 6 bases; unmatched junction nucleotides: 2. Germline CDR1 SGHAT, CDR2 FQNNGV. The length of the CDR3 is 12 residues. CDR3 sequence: CASSPTGDGYTF. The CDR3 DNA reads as TGTGCCAGCAGCCCGACAGGGGATGGCTACACCTTC.

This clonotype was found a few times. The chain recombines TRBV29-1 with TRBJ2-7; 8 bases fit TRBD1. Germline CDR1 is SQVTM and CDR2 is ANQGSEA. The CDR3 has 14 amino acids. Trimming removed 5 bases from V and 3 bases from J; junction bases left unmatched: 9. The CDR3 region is CSVTGAGGYYEQYF. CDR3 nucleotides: TGCAGCGTTACCGGGGCAGGGGGCTACTACGAGCAGTACTTC.

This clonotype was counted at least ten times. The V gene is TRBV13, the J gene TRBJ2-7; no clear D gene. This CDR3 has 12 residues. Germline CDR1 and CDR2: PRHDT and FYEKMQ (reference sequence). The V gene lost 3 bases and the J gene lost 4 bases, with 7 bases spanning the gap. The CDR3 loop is CASSLDTYEQYF. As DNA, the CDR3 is TGTGCCAGCAGCTTGGATACGTACGAGCAGTACTTC.

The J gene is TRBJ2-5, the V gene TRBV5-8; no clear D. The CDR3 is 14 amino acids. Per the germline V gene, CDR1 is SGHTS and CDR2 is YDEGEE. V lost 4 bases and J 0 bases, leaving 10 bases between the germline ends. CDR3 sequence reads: CASSPVSHQETQYF. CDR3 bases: TGTGCCAGCAGCCCCGTGAGCCACCAAGAGACCCAGTACTTC.

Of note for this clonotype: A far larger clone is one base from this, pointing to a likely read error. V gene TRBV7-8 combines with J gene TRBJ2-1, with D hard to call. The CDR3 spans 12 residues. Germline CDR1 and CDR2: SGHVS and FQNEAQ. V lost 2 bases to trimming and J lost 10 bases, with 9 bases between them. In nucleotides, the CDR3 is TGTGCCAGCAGCTTAATTTCCTACGAGCAGTTCTTC. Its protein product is CASSLISYEQFF.

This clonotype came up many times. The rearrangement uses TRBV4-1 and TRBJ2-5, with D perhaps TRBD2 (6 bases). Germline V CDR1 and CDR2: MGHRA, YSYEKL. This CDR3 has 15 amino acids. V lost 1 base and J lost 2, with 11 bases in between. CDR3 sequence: CASSQVLGGQETQYF. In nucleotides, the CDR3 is TGCGCCAGCAGCCAAGTGCTGGGAGGTCAAGAGACCCAGTACTTC.

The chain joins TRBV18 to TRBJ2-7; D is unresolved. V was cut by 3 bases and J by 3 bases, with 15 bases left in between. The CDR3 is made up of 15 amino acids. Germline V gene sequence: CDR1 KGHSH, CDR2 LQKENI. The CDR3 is CASSPSQIPDYEQYF. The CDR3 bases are TGTGCCAGCTCACCGAGTCAGATCCCAGACTACGAGCAGTACTTC.

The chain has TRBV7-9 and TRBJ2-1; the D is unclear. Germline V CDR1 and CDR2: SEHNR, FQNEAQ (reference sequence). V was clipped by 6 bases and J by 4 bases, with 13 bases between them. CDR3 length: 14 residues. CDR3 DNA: TGTGCCAGCAGTGGTGCGAACCCATACAATGAGCAGTTCTTC. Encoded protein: CASSGANPYNEQFF.

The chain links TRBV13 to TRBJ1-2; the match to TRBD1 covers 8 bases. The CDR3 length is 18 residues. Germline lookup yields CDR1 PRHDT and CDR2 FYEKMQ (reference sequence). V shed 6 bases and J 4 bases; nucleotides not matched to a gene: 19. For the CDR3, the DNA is TGTGCCAGCAGTTCAGTTGGCGGGACAGGCGAAATCTCCTATGGCTACACCTTC. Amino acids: CASSSVGGTGEISYGYTF.

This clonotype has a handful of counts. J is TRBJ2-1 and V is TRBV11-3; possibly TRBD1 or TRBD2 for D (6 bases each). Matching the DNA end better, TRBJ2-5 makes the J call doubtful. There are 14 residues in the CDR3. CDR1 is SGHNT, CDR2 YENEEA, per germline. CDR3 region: CASSKGGGWETQYF. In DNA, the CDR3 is TGTGCCAGCAGTAAGGGGGGTGGTTGGGAGACCCAGTACTTC.

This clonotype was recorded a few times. The CDR3 is CATSREASGSYEQYF. CDR3 DNA: TGTGCCACCAGCAGAGAGGCTAGCGGCTCCTACGAGCAGTACTTC. The chain links TRBV15 to TRBJ2-7; 7 bases are a match to TRBD2. CDR3 length: 15 amino acids. Germline V gene lookup returns CDR1 LNHNV and CDR2 YYDKDF (reference sequence). The V and J ends lost 0 bases and 0 bases, in that order; junction bases with no gene match: 2.

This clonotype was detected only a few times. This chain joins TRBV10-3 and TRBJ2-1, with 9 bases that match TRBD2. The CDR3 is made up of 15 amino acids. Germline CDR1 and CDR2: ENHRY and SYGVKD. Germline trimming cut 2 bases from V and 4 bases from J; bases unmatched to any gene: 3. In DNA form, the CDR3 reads TGTGCCATCAGTGAGAGGCGGGAGGGGTACAATGAGCAGTTCTTC. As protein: CAISERREGYNEQFF.

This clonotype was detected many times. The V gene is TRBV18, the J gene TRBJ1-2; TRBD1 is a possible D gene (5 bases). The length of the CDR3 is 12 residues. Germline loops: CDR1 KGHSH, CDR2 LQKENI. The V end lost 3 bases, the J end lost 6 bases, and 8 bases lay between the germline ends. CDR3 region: CASSPVGDGYTF. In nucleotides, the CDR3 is TGTGCCAGCTCACCGGTAGGGGATGGCTACACCTTC.

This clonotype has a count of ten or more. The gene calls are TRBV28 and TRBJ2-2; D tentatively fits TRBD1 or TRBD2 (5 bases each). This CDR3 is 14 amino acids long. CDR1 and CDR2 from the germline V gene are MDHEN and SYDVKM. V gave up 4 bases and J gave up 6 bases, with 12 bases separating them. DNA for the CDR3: TGTGCCAGCAGTTCAGGGACCCGCGCCGGGGAGCTGTTTTTT. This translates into CASSSGTRAGELFF.

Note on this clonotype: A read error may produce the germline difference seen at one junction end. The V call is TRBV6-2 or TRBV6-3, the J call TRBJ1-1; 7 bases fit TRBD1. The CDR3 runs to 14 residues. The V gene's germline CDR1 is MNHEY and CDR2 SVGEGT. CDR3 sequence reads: CTSSEETGTAEAFF. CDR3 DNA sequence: TGTACCAGCAGTGAAGAGACAGGGACCGCTGAAGCTTTCTTT.

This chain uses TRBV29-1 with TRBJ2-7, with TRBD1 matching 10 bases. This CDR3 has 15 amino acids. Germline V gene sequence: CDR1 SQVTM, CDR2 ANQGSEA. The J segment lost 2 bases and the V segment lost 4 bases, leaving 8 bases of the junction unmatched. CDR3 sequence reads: CSVVTRGQGTYEQYF. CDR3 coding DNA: TGCAGCGTTGTCACGAGGGGACAGGGGACCTACGAGCAGTACTTC.

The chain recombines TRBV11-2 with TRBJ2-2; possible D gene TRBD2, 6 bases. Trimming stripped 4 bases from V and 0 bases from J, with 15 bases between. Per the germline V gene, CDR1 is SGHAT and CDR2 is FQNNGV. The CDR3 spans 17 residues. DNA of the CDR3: TGTGCCAGCAGCTCGCCCCTCGGGGGTCCGAACACCGGGGAGCTGTTTTTT. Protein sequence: CASSSPLGGPNTGELFF.

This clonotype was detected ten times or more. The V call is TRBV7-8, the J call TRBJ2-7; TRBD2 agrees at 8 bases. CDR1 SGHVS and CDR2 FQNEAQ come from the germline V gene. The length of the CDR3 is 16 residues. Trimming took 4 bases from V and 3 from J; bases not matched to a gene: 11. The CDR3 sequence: CASSSRRAGGVYEQYF. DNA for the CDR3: TGTGCCAGCAGCTCCCGGCGGGCGGGAGGAGTCTACGAGCAGTACTTC.

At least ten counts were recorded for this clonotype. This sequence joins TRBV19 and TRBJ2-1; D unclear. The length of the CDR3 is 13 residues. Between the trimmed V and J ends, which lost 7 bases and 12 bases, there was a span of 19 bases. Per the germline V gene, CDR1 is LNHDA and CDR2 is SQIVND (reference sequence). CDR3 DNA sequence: TGTGCCAGTACCGACCCTAGACTCTTGGGGCAGTTCTTC. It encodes CASTDPRLLGQFF.

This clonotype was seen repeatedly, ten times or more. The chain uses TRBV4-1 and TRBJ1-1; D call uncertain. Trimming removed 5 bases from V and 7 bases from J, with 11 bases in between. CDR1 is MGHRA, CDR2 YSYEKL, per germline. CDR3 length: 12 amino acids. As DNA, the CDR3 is TGCGCCAGCAGCGGCAGAAGTGATGAAGCTTTCTTT. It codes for CASSGRSDEAFF.

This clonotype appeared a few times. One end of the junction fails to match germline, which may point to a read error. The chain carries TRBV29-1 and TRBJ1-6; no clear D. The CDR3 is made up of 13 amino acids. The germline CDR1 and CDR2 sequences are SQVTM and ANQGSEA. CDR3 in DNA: TGCAGCGTCGAAGAGACAAACAATTCACCCCTCCACTTT. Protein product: CSVEETNNSPLHF.

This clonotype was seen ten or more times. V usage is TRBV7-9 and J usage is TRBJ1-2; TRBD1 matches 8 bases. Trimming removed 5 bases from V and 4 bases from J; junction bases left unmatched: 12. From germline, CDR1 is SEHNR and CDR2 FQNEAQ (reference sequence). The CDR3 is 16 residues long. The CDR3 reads CASSPWDRIFVYGYTF. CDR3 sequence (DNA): TGTGCCAGCAGCCCCTGGGACAGGATATTTGTCTATGGCTACACCTTC.